One and the same sample provided the 14 T cell receptor beta chains below, sequenced in a study of identical twins. TCRdb ran MiXCR on the 5' RACE reads and lists one entry per CDR3 protein. The repertoire holds approximately 620,000 distinct CDR3 sequences, with around 8.6% as singletons. These data also featured in a second study, about yellow fever vaccine responses in identical twins.

Sequencing was carried out using PBMCs. The receptors shown here come from a woman younger than 35 in good health.

This clonotype has just a few counts. CDR3 nucleotide sequence: TGCAGCGTTGAAGGTCTCTTCGCCCAAGAGACCCAGTACTTC. Translated: CSVEGLFAQETQYF. The chain couples TRBV29-1 to TRBJ2-5; no reliable D call. Germline CDR1 reads SQVTM; CDR2 reads ANQGSEA. The CDR3 spans 14 residues. The germline V and J ends were trimmed by 1 base and 1 base, with 10 bases remaining between them.

This clonotype was detected only a few times. The V and J genes are TRBV6-1 and TRBJ2-7; D is perhaps TRBD2 (6 bases). Germline V gives CDR1 MNHNS, CDR2 SASEGT. V dropped 6 bases and J dropped 3 bases, with 18 bases sitting between them. The CDR3 extends over 15 amino acids. DNA for the CDR3: TGTGCCAGCAGCGACAGAGACACGGGACTCTACGAGCAGTACTTC. This gives the protein CASSDRDTGLYEQYF.

This clonotype was picked up a small number of times. The gene calls are TRBV20-1 and TRBJ2-3; 8 bases line up with TRBD1. Germline CDR1 and CDR2: DFQATT and SNEGSKA (reference sequence). Trimming cost V 0 bases and J 5 bases; bases outside gene matches: 7. This CDR3 has 15 amino acids. The CDR3 DNA reads TGCAGTGCTAGAGACCCCTGGACAGGGCTAGATACGCAGTATTTT. Translated, it gives CSARDPWTGLDTQYF.

A few counts support this clonotype. As DNA, the CDR3 is TGTGCCAGCTCACCTCGCCAAACTGGACTAGCTGTCTACGAGCAGTACTTC. This gives the protein CASSPRQTGLAVYEQYF. The chain recombines TRBV18 with TRBJ2-7; TRBD2 aligns across 8 bases. Trimming removed 3 bases from V and 3 bases from J; junction bases left unmatched: 13. Looked up from germline, CDR1 is KGHSH and CDR2 is LQKENI. This CDR3 is 17 amino acids long.

This clonotype has at least ten counts. The chain uses TRBV4-1 and TRBJ2-3, with D possibly matching TRBD2 (5 bases). Trimming took 1 base from V and 6 from J, leaving 14 bases between them. Looked up from germline, CDR1 is MGHRA and CDR2 is YSYEKL. The CDR3 totals 15 residues. The CDR3 region has the DNA TGCGCCAGCAGCCAAGGGGAGACGAGAGTGGATACGCAGTATTTT. It translates to CASSQGETRVDTQYF.

This clonotype was counted at least ten times. The chain has TRBV7-9 and TRBJ1-4, with a tentative D call TRBD1 (5 bases). The CDR3 loop spans 15 amino acids. From germline, CDR1 is SEHNR and CDR2 FQNEAQ (reference sequence). The V end lost 5 bases, the J end lost 4 bases, and 14 bases lay between the germline ends. CDR3 amino acids: CASSANRLSNEKLFF. DNA of the CDR3: TGTGCCAGCAGCGCCAACAGGTTGAGTAATGAAAAACTGTTTTTT.

This clonotype was observed a few times. The gene calls are TRBV24-1 and TRBJ2-1; D remains unclear. This CDR3 has 12 amino acids. The germline V gene has CDR1 KGHDR and CDR2 SFDVKD. V was clipped by 4 bases and J by 8 bases, with 8 bases between them. The CDR3 nucleotides read TGTGCCACCAGTGACCCTGGGTATGAGCAGTTCTTC. Its protein is CATSDPGYEQFF.

This clonotype has only a few counts. The rearrangement joins TRBV20-1 to TRBJ2-5; 12 nucleotides align to TRBD2. Germline CDR1 DFQATT, CDR2 SNEGSKA (reference sequence). This CDR3 is 18 amino acids long. V trimming: 0 bases; J trimming: 5 bases; junction bases outside the gene matches: 13. This CDR3 reads CSARDVSASGRARETQYF. CDR3 in DNA: TGCAGTGCTAGAGATGTCTCGGCTAGCGGGAGGGCCAGGGAGACCCAGTACTTC.

In its sample, this clonotype was seen many times. The gene calls are TRBV5-1 and TRBJ2-7, with 7 bases identical to TRBD2. Germline lookup yields CDR1 SGHRS and CDR2 YFSETQ. The CDR3 extends over 13 amino acids. Trimming at V came to 4 bases and at J to 6 bases, leaving 7 bases not matched to a gene. In DNA, the CDR3 is TGCGCCAGCAGCCGGACTAGATCTAGCGAGCAGTACTTC. Translated, it gives CASSRTRSSEQYF.

The chain recombines TRBV5-1 with TRBJ2-2, with 8 bases matching TRBD2. The CDR3 loop spans 15 amino acids. In germline, CDR1 is SGHRS, CDR2 YFSETQ. V shed 4 bases and J 5 bases; nucleotides not matched to a gene: 7. The CDR3 is CASSGGLAGTGELFF. The DNA of the CDR3 is TGCGCCAGCAGCGGCGGACTAGCTGGGACCGGGGAGCTGTTTTTT.

This clonotype was observed at least ten times. This chain links TRBV28 with TRBJ2-7; possible D gene TRBD1, 5 bases. Germline values: CDR1 MDHEN, CDR2 SYDVKM. The CDR3 contains 15 residues. V was clipped by 1 base and J by 2 bases, with 12 bases between them. The DNA for the CDR3 is TGTGCCAGCAGTTTATTCCAGGGTTGGGCCTACGAGCAGTACTTC. Protein sequence: CASSLFQGWAYEQYF. The complete variable domain, with remaining parts taken from reference TRBV28 and TRBJ2-7, reads DVKVTQSSRYLVKRTGEKVFLECVQDMDHENMFWYRQDPGLGLRLIYFSYDVKMKEKGDIPEGYSVSREKKERFSLILESASTNQTSMYLCASSLFQGWAYEQYFGPGTRLTVT.

The gene calls are TRBV19 and TRBJ1-2; 7 bases fit TRBD1. The ends lost 5 bases at V and 4 bases at J; junction bases unmatched: 10. The CDR3 sequence is 15 residues long. The V gene's germline CDR1 is LNHDA and CDR2 SQIVND (reference sequence). The CDR3 sequence is CASSRDRSAIYGYTF. The CDR3 DNA reads TGTGCCAGTAGTCGGGACAGAAGCGCTATCTATGGCTACACCTTC.

V is TRBV5-6 and J is TRBJ2-7; 8 positions match TRBD2. Germline trimming cut 0 bases from V and 3 bases from J; bases unmatched to any gene: 5. Germline V CDR1 and CDR2: SGHDT, YYEEEE. This CDR3 comprises 15 residues. The CDR3 loop reads CASSLAGGMGYEQYF. DNA for the CDR3: TGTGCCAGCAGCTTGGCGGGAGGGATGGGCTACGAGCAGTACTTC.

The chain couples TRBV20-1 to TRBJ1-5, with D possibly matching TRBD1 (5 bases). Germline V CDR1 and CDR2: DFQATT, SNEGSKA (reference sequence). This CDR3 spans 15 amino acids. Trimming left V 2 bases short and J 5 bases short, with 16 bases between. The CDR3 DNA sequence: TGCAGTGCTAGATCAGCCGCCGGGGGGGATCAGCCCCAGCATTTT. Its protein is CSARSAAGGDQPQHF.